One sample yielded the 20 T cell receptor beta chains listed below, sequenced in a study of post-analysis software for immune sequencing data. Built from TCR beta cDNA, the libraries had unique molecular identifiers in them. TCRdb reprocessed the PCR reads with MiXCR, giving one entry per CDR3 protein. The sample contains hundreds of thousands of distinct CDR3 sequences, approximately 30% of which appear only once. Overall study findings and caveats: Compared with controls, patients had more of about five TRBV segments, including TRBV5-6, TRBV5-1 and TRBV20-1.

The antigens for these receptors are not known. Sequenced: blood. These receptors were taken from a girl between 5 and 17 years old with multiple sclerosis.

V usage is TRBV12-3 or TRBV12-4 and J usage is TRBJ2-3; no definite D call. V gave up 5 bases and J gave up 3 bases, with 15 bases separating them. CDR3 size: 15 residues. CDR3 in DNA: TGTGCCAGCAGTCCCAGGAGTTTAAGAACAGATACGCAGTATTTT. This sequence encodes CASSPRSLRTDTQYF.

This clonotype has ten or more counts. The gene calls are TRBV29-1 and TRBJ2-5, with TRBD2 identical over 7 bases. Losses at the gene ends were 6 bases for V and 4 bases for J; bases not matched to a gene: 11. The CDR3 is 14 residues long. Germline-derived CDR1 and CDR2 are SQVTM and ANQGSEA. CDR3 nucleotides: TGCAGCGTCGAAAGGGCGGGAGCGGGAGAGACCCAGTACTTC. This encodes CSVERAGAGETQYF.

The CDR3 region has the DNA TGCGCCAGCAGCCTCGTCCGGGGGGATGGCTACACCTTC. Residues: CASSLVRGDGYTF. The chain recombines TRBV5-1 with TRBJ1-2; D may be TRBD1 (5 bases). Germline CDR1 and CDR2: SGHRS and YFSETQ. This CDR3 has 13 amino acids. Trimming removed 4 bases from V and 6 bases from J, with 13 bases in between. The full variable domain, rest sourced from reference TRBV5-1 and TRBJ1-2, is KAGVTQTPRYLIKTRGQQVTLSCSPISGHRSVSWYQQTPGQGLQFLFEYFSETQRNKGNFPGRFSGRQFSNSRSEMNVSTLELGDSALYLCASSLVRGDGYTFGSGTRLTVV.

J is TRBJ2-7 and V is TRBV20-1; D ambiguous. Germline lookup yields CDR1 DFQATT and CDR2 SNEGSKA (reference sequence). CDR3 length: 15 residues. V shed 1 base and J shed 7 bases, with 20 bases lying between them. Here the CDR3 DNA reads TGCAGTGCTAGAGTCGGTTGGGCTAGTATGCCTGAGCAGTACTTC. Protein: CSARVGWASMPEQYF.

The rearrangement uses TRBV5-6 and TRBJ2-1, with D unclear. The germline CDR1 and CDR2 sequences are SGHDT and YYEEEE. Trimming removed 4 bases from V and 5 bases from J, with 4 bases in between. This CDR3 has 11 amino acids. CDR3 sequence (DNA): TGTGCCAGCAGCATAAACAATGAGCAGTTCTTC. This gives the protein CASSINNEQFF.

This clonotype was seen more than once but under ten times. The chain recombines TRBV5-5 with TRBJ2-1; possibly TRBD2 for D (6 bases). Germline CDR1 is SGHKS and CDR2 is YYEKEE (reference sequence). This CDR3 is 16 amino acids long. The germline V and J ends were trimmed by 7 bases and 0 bases, with 17 bases remaining between them. The CDR3 sequence is CASETGGRGSYNEQFF. The CDR3 DNA reads TGTGCCAGCGAAACTGGCGGGCGGGGCTCCTACAATGAGCAGTTCTTC.

CDR3 amino acids: CASSQSNSPLHF. The DNA of the CDR3 is TGTGCCAGCAGCCAATCGAATTCACCCCTCCACTTT. The chain is built from TRBV16 and TRBJ1-6; D remains ambiguous. Germline V CDR1 and CDR2: KGHSY, FQNENV. Trimming left V 0 bases short and J 7 bases short, with 1 base between. This CDR3 spans 12 amino acids.

The chain is built from TRBV15 and TRBJ2-1; TRBD1 aligns across 8 bases. With 4 bases clipped from V and 12 bases from J, the junction kept 14 bases outside the gene matches. Germline loops: CDR1 LNHNV, CDR2 YYDKDF (reference sequence). This CDR3 contains 15 residues. The CDR3 coding sequence is TGTGCCACCAGCAAGGAAGGACAGGGCGTCTATGGGCAGTTCTTC. It codes for CATSKEGQGVYGQFF. The full variable domain, with the rest looked up from reference TRBV15 and TRBJ2-1, is DAMVIQNPRYQVTQFGKPVTLSCSQTLNHNVMYWYQQKSSQAPKLLFHYYDKDFNNEADTPDNFQSRRPNTSFCFLDIRSPGLGDTAMYLCATSKEGQGVYGQFFGPGTRLTVL.

This clonotype was detected only once. This may be a read error, as it is one base from a much larger clone. In DNA, the CDR3 is TGCAGCGCCTACCTGACAGGGGTGTTCGGGGACGAGCAGTACTTC. It yields the protein CSAYLTGVFGDEQYF. The chain has TRBV29-1 and TRBJ2-4; 8 bases align to TRBD1. The J call may not be correct, given that the DNA end is closer to TRBJ2-7. The length of the CDR3 is 15 residues. Germline CDR1 reads SQVTM; CDR2 reads ANQGSEA.

The J gene is TRBJ2-7, the V gene TRBV6-5, with D uncertain. The CDR3 has 15 residues. V lost 8 bases and J 6 bases, leaving 23 bases between the germline ends. Germline V gene lookup returns CDR1 MNHEY and CDR2 SVGAGI. CDR3 DNA sequence: TGTGCCAGCGGATTAAGCCCACACCCCTTCCGCGAGCAGTACTTC. Encoded protein: CASGLSPHPFREQYF.

The chain carries TRBV6-1 and TRBJ2-5; D tentatively fits TRBD1 or TRBD2 (5 bases each). Germline lookup yields CDR1 MNHNS and CDR2 SASEGT. This CDR3 comprises 15 residues. Trimming took off 0 bases at V and 5 bases at J, with 13 bases between the two ends. The CDR3 loop reads CASSEAGTQEETQYF. CDR3 nucleotide sequence: TGTGCCAGCAGTGAAGCGGGGACCCAAGAGGAGACCCAGTACTTC.

The rearrangement joins TRBV20-1 to TRBJ2-1; 11 nucleotides match TRBD2. The germline V gene encodes CDR1 DFQATT and CDR2 SNEGSKA (reference sequence). CDR3 size: 17 residues. After removal of 0 bases from V and 3 bases from J, the junction contained 7 bases not matched to a gene. This chain's CDR3 is CSARDPTSGVYYNEQFF. For the CDR3, the DNA is TGCAGTGCTAGAGATCCGACTAGCGGGGTATACTACAATGAGCAGTTCTTC.

This chain uses TRBV3-1 with TRBJ1-6; tentatively, D is TRBD1 (6 bases). CDR1 is LGHDT and CDR2 is YNNKEL in the germline V gene (reference sequence). The V and J ends lost 0 bases and 7 bases respectively, with 16 bases between them. The CDR3 is 17 amino acids. CDR3 DNA sequence: TGTGCCAGCAGCCAAGAGGGTATTGGGGGCAGGAATTCACCCCTCCACTTT. Protein sequence: CASSQEGIGGRNSPLHF.

V is TRBV4-3 and J is TRBJ1-6; D ambiguous. This CDR3 has 16 amino acids. Trimming shortened V by 6 bases and J by 11 bases, and 23 bases separated the two germline ends. Germline V lookup: CDR1 LGHNA, CDR2 YSLEER. CDR3 sequence (DNA): TGCGCCAGCAGTCCAGCCCCAGGTTCCCCATCGGCACCCCTCCACTTT. Encoded protein: CASSPAPGSPSAPLHF.

This clonotype has more than one count but fewer than ten. The chain uses TRBV7-2 and TRBJ2-3, with D tentatively TRBD1 or TRBD2 (5 bases each). The V and J ends lost 5 bases and 14 bases respectively, with 20 bases between them. This CDR3 is 13 amino acids long. Germline CDR1 and CDR2: SGHTA and FQGNSA. CDR3 loop: CASSPHPSGTLYF. The CDR3 DNA reads as TGTGCCAGCAGCCCCCACCCGTCCGGGACCCTGTATTTT.

This clonotype has a handful of counts. The genes are TRBV7-9 and TRBJ1-4, with D possibly TRBD1 on 5 matching bases. The CDR3 runs 15 residues. Germline CDR1 is SEHNR and CDR2 is FQNEAQ (reference sequence). Between the trimmed V and J ends, which lost 5 bases and 4 bases, there was a span of 14 bases. The CDR3 protein is CASSVTAILNEKLFF. CDR3 bases: TGTGCCAGCAGCGTGACAGCGATCCTTAATGAAAAACTGTTTTTT.

V and J are TRBV6-6 and TRBJ2-4; unclear D gene. Trimming left V 0 bases short and J 0 bases short, with 12 bases between. The CDR3 totals 17 residues. Germline lookup yields CDR1 MNHNY and CDR2 SVGAGI (reference sequence). For the CDR3, the DNA is TGTGCCAGCAGTTACTCCCCAGACCTACTAGCCAAAAACATTCAGTACTTC. Protein product: CASSYSPDLLAKNIQYF.

The V gene is TRBV4-3, the J gene TRBJ1-5; 8 nucleotides align to TRBD1. The J segment lost 2 bases and the V segment lost 0 bases, leaving 6 bases of the junction unmatched. Germline V gene data show CDR1 as LGHNA and CDR2 as YSLEER. The CDR3 loop spans 17 amino acids. The CDR3 protein is CASSQDRAGGRNQPQHF. CDR3 sequence (DNA): TGCGCCAGCAGCCAAGATCGGGCAGGGGGCCGCAATCAGCCCCAGCATTTT.

The chain joins TRBV7-2 to TRBJ2-1, with 15 positions matching TRBD2. The ends lost 5 bases at V and 4 bases at J; junction bases unmatched: 12. The CDR3 is made up of 19 amino acids. Germline lookup yields CDR1 SGHTA and CDR2 FQGNSA. CDR3 sequence (DNA): TGTGCCAGCAGCCCCCAGAGAGGACTAGCGGGGGGGCGGTACAATGAGCAGTTCTTC. Its translation is CASSPQRGLAGGRYNEQFF.

This clonotype has more than one count but fewer than ten. The rearrangement joins TRBV6-6 to TRBJ2-1, with D uncertain. There are 13 residues in the CDR3. Germline assignment: CDR1 MNHNY and CDR2 SVGAGI (reference sequence). Between the trimmed V and J ends, which lost 2 bases and 4 bases, there was a span of 6 bases. The CDR3 region is CASSYPQYNEQFF. In nucleotides, the CDR3 is TGTGCCAGCAGTTACCCCCAATACAATGAGCAGTTCTTC.